This T cell receptor beta chain stems from a study of metastatic and nonmetastatic thyroid tumors. Whole-study findings and limits: It was reported that TCR beta diversity was significantly higher in malignant thyroid tumors than benign nodules, in blood and tumor.

The length of the CDR3 is 17 residues. The germline gives CDR1 LGHNA, CDR2 YNFKEQ. Between the trimmed V and J ends, which lost 0 bases and 5 bases, there was a span of 18 bases. Through MiXCR, TCRdb re-clonotyped the PCR reads. The sample lists 30,000 to 45,000 clones, more than 15% seen once, with around 18% in the top ten. Concerning this clone itself: The antigen is unknown.

Nobody among the patients had been given any treatment before thyroid surgery. The genes are TRBV4-2 and TRBJ2-3; D not certain. The TCR sequence derives from a female donor with papillary thyroid cancer or a benign thyroid nodule (not recorded which). Some clones in this sample may be carry-over from other donors' samples. Sequenced sample: blood. CDR3 sequence: CASSQDLAGSLGDTQYF. For the CDR3, the DNA is TGTGCCAGCAGCCAAGATCTCGCTGGTAGTTTGGGAGATACGCAGTATTTT.